Following are 25 T cell receptor beta chains from one sample sequenced in a study of T cell repertoires in cytomegalovirus infection. One entry per CDR3 protein, called by TCRdb with MiXCR from the reads. Of 290,000 or so distinct CDR3 sequences in the sample, about 8.8% were seen once. Sequenced material: PBMCs. These receptors were taken from a human donor in good health (CMV status not recorded). Some clones in this sample may be carry-over from other donors' samples.

This clonotype was seen a handful of times. The rearrangement uses TRBV5-4 and TRBJ2-1; 7 bases line up with TRBD1. This CDR3 spans 15 amino acids. V was pared by 2 bases and J by 6 bases, with 8 bases of the junction left unmatched. Germline V gene lookup returns CDR1 SGHNT and CDR2 YYREEE (reference sequence). The CDR3 DNA reads as TGTGCCAGCAGCTTTAACAGGGGTCCCTTCAATGAGCAGTTCTTC. Its protein product is CASSFNRGPFNEQFF.

This clonotype was observed many times. This sequence joins TRBV2 and TRBJ1-2, with D unresolved. The CDR3 is 12 amino acids. Germline V gene sequence: CDR1 SNHLY, CDR2 FYNNEI. Between the trimmed V and J ends, which lost 1 base and 10 bases, there was a span of 10 bases. The CDR3 coding sequence is TGTGCCAGCAGTGAAGTCGCAGATCTCTACACCTTC. This encodes CASSEVADLYTF.

This clonotype was detected ten times or more. The chain recombines TRBV20-1 with TRBJ2-1; D is perhaps TRBD1 or TRBD2 (5 bases each). The V end lost 5 bases, the J end lost 0 bases, and 14 bases lay between the germline ends. The CDR3 totals 15 residues. Germline lookup yields CDR1 DFQATT and CDR2 SNEGSKA (reference sequence). This chain's CDR3 is CSAGRDHSSYNEQFF. DNA of the CDR3: TGCAGTGCTGGCCGGGACCATAGCTCCTACAATGAGCAGTTCTTC.

In this sample, this clonotype turned up many times. In DNA, the CDR3 is TGTGCCAGCGGGTGGACAGGGGAAAATCAGCCCCAGCATTTT. It specifies CASGWTGENQPQHF. The V and J genes are TRBV7-9 and TRBJ1-5; 9 bases are a match to TRBD1. Germline-derived CDR1 and CDR2 are SEHNR and FQNEAQ (reference sequence). This CDR3 has 14 amino acids. With V trimmed by 8 bases and J by 4 bases, 6 bases remained unmatched.

This clonotype was recorded at least ten times. This rearrangement joins TRBV6-2 or TRBV6-3 to TRBJ2-1, with 10 bases that match TRBD2. The CDR3 consists of 19 residues. V shed 6 bases, J shed 0 bases, and the junction held 14 bases outside the gene matches. Germline V CDR1 and CDR2: MNHEY, SVGEGT. The CDR3 reads CASRVAGGILRSSYNEQFF. The CDR3 coding sequence is TGTGCCAGCAGAGTAGCGGGGGGTATTCTCCGAAGCTCCTACAATGAGCAGTTCTTC.

This clonotype was seen at least ten times. The chain joins TRBV3-1 to TRBJ2-3; 8 positions match TRBD2. Trimming cost V 0 bases and J 7 bases; bases outside gene matches: 6. CDR1 LGHDT and CDR2 YNNKEL come from the germline V gene (reference sequence). CDR3 length: 15 residues. CDR3 in amino acids: CASSQESGTRYTQYF. The DNA of the CDR3 is TGTGCCAGCAGCCAAGAATCTGGGACTAGATATACGCAGTATTTT.

This clonotype was counted many times. The genes are TRBV19 and TRBJ1-6, with D unresolved. V dropped 1 base and J dropped 10 bases, with 11 bases sitting between them. Germline lookup yields CDR1 LNHDA and CDR2 SQIVND (reference sequence). The CDR3 consists of 14 residues. This CDR3 is CASSIGPDGSPLHF. The CDR3 coding sequence is TGTGCCAGTAGTATAGGTCCGGACGGCTCACCCCTCCACTTT.

This clonotype was recorded many times. The rearrangement joins TRBV10-3 to TRBJ2-3; TRBD2 is a possible D gene (6 bases). With 0 bases removed from V and 1 base from J, the gap between germline ends came to 11 bases. Germline CDR1 is ENHRY and CDR2 is SYGVKD. The length of the CDR3 is 16 residues. DNA of the CDR3: TGTGCCATCAGTGAGTCGGAGGGGTACGGCACAGATACGCAGTATTTT. It specifies CAISESEGYGTDTQYF.

This clonotype occurred a few times. V and J are TRBV3-1 and TRBJ2-1; D uncertain. V was clipped by 4 bases and J by 8 bases, with 18 bases between them. CDR1 is LGHDT and CDR2 is YNNKEL in the germline V gene (reference sequence). The CDR3 is 15 residues long. The CDR3 coding sequence is TGTGCCAGCAGCCCATTTGGGTCCCGGGTCGATGAGCAGTTCTTC. It encodes CASSPFGSRVDEQFF.

The rearrangement joins TRBV20-1 to TRBJ1-6; no clear D. The V end was cut by 3 bases, the J end by 0 bases, with 9 bases between. Germline CDR1 DFQATT, CDR2 SNEGSKA (reference sequence). This CDR3 has 15 amino acids. Here the CDR3 reads CSASPGSSYNSPLHF. The CDR3 region has the DNA TGCAGTGCTAGTCCGGGCAGCTCCTATAATTCACCCCTCCACTTT.

This clonotype was picked up a small number of times. The CDR3 reads CASSQRGQGFF. CDR3 sequence (DNA): TGTGCCAGCAGCCAACGGGGACAGGGATTCTTC. The gene calls are TRBV14 and TRBJ2-1, with TRBD1 matching 9 bases. CDR3 size: 11 residues. Per the germline V gene, CDR1 is SGHDN and CDR2 is FVKESK. The J segment lost 16 bases and the V segment lost 2 bases, leaving 3 bases of the junction unmatched.

This clonotype has just a few counts. The chain couples TRBV12-3 or TRBV12-4 to TRBJ2-2; D gene ambiguous. The CDR3 runs 15 residues. Trimming left V 7 bases short and J 0 bases short, with 12 bases between. The CDR3 DNA is TGTGCCAGCACCTCACGACCATCGAACACCGGGGAGCTGTTTTTT. Amino acid sequence: CASTSRPSNTGELFF.

This clonotype showed up many times. The chain joins TRBV11-2 to TRBJ1-3, with 9 nucleotides matching TRBD1. The V gene end was trimmed by 4 bases and the J gene end by 3 bases; junction bases not matched to a gene: 7. Germline-derived CDR1 and CDR2 are SGHAT and FQNNGV. The CDR3 spans 16 residues. In nucleotides, the CDR3 is TGTGCCAGCAGCTGGGGGACAGGGAGATTTGGAAACACCATATATTTT. Amino acid sequence: CASSWGTGRFGNTIYF. The variable domain in full, with the rest retrieved from reference TRBV11-2 and TRBJ1-3, is EAGVAQSPRYKIIEKRQSVAFWCNPISGHATLYWYQQILGQGPKLLIQFQNNGVVDDSQLPKDRFSAERLKGVDSTLKIQPAKLEDSAVYLCASSWGTGRFGNTIYFGEGSWLTVV.

There are many counts of this clonotype. V and J are TRBV20-1 and TRBJ1-4; D not resolved. Germline V gene sequence: CDR1 DFQATT, CDR2 SNEGSKA (reference sequence). The V and J ends lost 6 bases and 7 bases respectively, with 6 bases between them. The CDR3 covers 10 residues. CDR3: CSARGEKLFF. In DNA form, the CDR3 reads TGCAGTGCCCGCGGTGAAAAACTGTTTTTT.

CDR3 residues: CASSPRGDSLATSEQFF. The CDR3 region has the DNA TGTGCCAGCAGCCCAAGGGGTGACAGCCTCGCCACTTCAGAGCAGTTCTTC. V usage is TRBV9 and J usage is TRBJ2-1; D perhaps matches TRBD1 (5 bases). CDR1 SGDLS and CDR2 YYNGEE come from the germline V gene. The CDR3 has 17 amino acids. Trimming took off 4 bases at V and 10 bases at J, with 27 bases between the two ends.

The J gene is TRBJ1-5, the V gene TRBV6-2 or TRBV6-3; no clear D. V dropped 5 bases and J dropped 0 bases, with 14 bases sitting between them. This CDR3 is 16 amino acids long. In germline, CDR1 is MNHEY, CDR2 SVGEGT. The CDR3, as DNA: TGTGCCAGCAGTCCCTCCAGAGGCTATAGCAATCAGCCCCAGCATTTT. This gives the protein CASSPSRGYSNQPQHF.

This clonotype occurred many times. The chain has TRBV7-6 and TRBJ1-1; tentative D call: TRBD1 (5 bases). With 6 bases removed from V and 1 base from J, the gap between germline ends came to 15 bases. The germline CDR1 and CDR2 sequences are SGHVS and FNYEAQ. The CDR3 runs to 15 residues. CDR3: CASSSASGRNTEAFF. CDR3 nucleotide sequence: TGTGCCAGCAGTTCAGCATCGGGGCGGAACACTGAAGCTTTCTTT.

The chain links TRBV10-3 to TRBJ1-5, with a weak D call TRBD1 (6 bases). V lost 7 bases, J lost 4 bases, and 11 bases lay in between. CDR1 and CDR2 from the germline V gene are ENHRY and SYGVKD. This CDR3 spans 13 amino acids. CDR3 sequence (DNA): TGTGCCATCACGGGGGGGCCAAATCAGCCCCAGCATTTT. It encodes CAITGGPNQPQHF.

This clonotype was seen a handful of times. The J gene is TRBJ2-1, the V gene TRBV7-9; D is ambiguous. Looked up from germline, CDR1 is SEHNR and CDR2 is FQNEAQ (reference sequence). This CDR3 contains 15 residues. Trimming removed 6 bases at V and 7 bases at J, with 19 bases between. The CDR3 DNA follows: TGTGCCAGCAGGAAGCCGGGCCCTCGGGCGAATGAGCAGTTCTTC. Translation: CASRKPGPRANEQFF.

This clonotype has ten or more counts. The V call is TRBV28, the J call TRBJ2-5, with 10 bases lining up with TRBD1. CDR3 length equals 14 residues. Germline-derived CDR1 and CDR2 are MDHEN and SYDVKM. J was trimmed by 7 bases and V by 6 bases; bases with no gene match: 8. The CDR3 sequence: CASSRDRGLGTQYF. DNA for the CDR3: TGTGCCAGCAGCCGCGACAGGGGGCTGGGGACCCAGTACTTC.

This clonotype was counted at least ten times. The V and J genes are TRBV5-5 and TRBJ2-3; TRBD1 agrees at 8 bases. Germline V lookup: CDR1 SGHKS, CDR2 YYEKEE (reference sequence). This CDR3 has 14 amino acids. The V and J ends lost 4 bases and 4 bases, in that order; junction bases with no gene match: 5. The DNA for the CDR3 is TGTGCCAGCAGCGGGACAGGTCGACCAGATACGCAGTATTTT. It codes for CASSGTGRPDTQYF.

This clonotype was seen at least ten times. The rearrangement links TRBV20-1 to TRBJ1-4; 9 bases line up with TRBD1. The CDR3 has 15 residues. V gave up 0 bases and J gave up 8 bases; unmatched junction bases: 7. Germline V gene sequence: CDR1 DFQATT, CDR2 SNEGSKA (reference sequence). This CDR3 reads CSARDPGQGGEKLFF. The DNA of the CDR3 is TGCAGTGCTAGAGACCCGGGACAGGGTGGCGAAAAACTGTTTTTT.

This clonotype was detected many times. This chain uses TRBV19 with TRBJ2-1; 9 bases agree with TRBD2. J was trimmed by 7 bases and V by 10 bases; bases with no gene match: 11. CDR3 length: 14 residues. Germline CDR1 is LNHDA and CDR2 is SQIVND (reference sequence). CDR3 coding DNA: TGTGCCACTGCTAGCGGGGACCCTTGGAATGAGCAGTTCTTC. This gives the protein CATASGDPWNEQFF.

This clonotype was detected many times. The chain combines TRBV29-1 with TRBJ1-1; the D is unclear. The V gene's germline CDR1 is SQVTM and CDR2 ANQGSEA. The V and J ends lost 6 bases and 4 bases respectively, with 15 bases between them. This CDR3 comprises 13 residues. CDR3 bases: TGCAGCGTGGAGGAGACGGGAGGCACTGAAGCTTTCTTT. It specifies CSVEETGGTEAFF.

This clonotype was counted ten times or more. V gene TRBV7-9 combines with J gene TRBJ1-5; weak D call: TRBD1 (6 bases). In germline, CDR1 is SEHNR, CDR2 FQNEAQ (reference sequence). V lost 5 bases and J 5 bases, leaving 19 bases between the germline ends. This CDR3 is built from 16 residues. For the CDR3, the DNA is TGTGCCAGCAGCCCATTGACAGGATTAGGGGATCAGCCCCAGCATTTT. Its protein is CASSPLTGLGDQPQHF.